This TCR beta chain originates from a study of T cells in Graves' hyperthyroidism and ophthalmopathy. This CDR3 is built from 16 residues. Germline V gene sequence: CDR1 MGHDK, CDR2 SYGVNS. Between the trimmed V and J ends, which lost 1 base and 4 bases, there was a span of 16 bases. This clonotype was detected a few times. What it recognizes is unknown. TCR beta CDR3 region amplification was performed from RNA transcripts. The TCR CDR3 was amplified in a first-round RT-PCR using the HTBI primer set. TCRdb independently ran MiXCR on the multiplex PCR reads; one entry per CDR3 protein. The profile shows around 480,000 distinct CDR3 sequences, around 14% of them singletons. Stable disease denoted Graves' hyperthyroidism without ophthalmopathy progression within 18 months. Together with thyroid ultrasound, orbital computed tomography, serum thyroxine and TRAb, clinical symptoms were used for diagnoses.

Overall study findings and caveats: Within blood appeared most thyroid clonotypes that had expanded above 0.001. Ophthalmopathy, which appeared later, was predicted by the model a median roughly 6.4 months before onset.

This chain uses TRBV25-1 with TRBJ1-2, with D perhaps matching TRBD1 (6 bases). This sequence originates from a young woman with Graves' hyperthyroidism. Sequencing input: blood. In DNA form, the CDR3 reads TGTGCCAGCAGTGAATCCCGACCGGGACATCTCTATGGCTACACCTTC. Amino acids: CASSESRPGHLYGYTF.